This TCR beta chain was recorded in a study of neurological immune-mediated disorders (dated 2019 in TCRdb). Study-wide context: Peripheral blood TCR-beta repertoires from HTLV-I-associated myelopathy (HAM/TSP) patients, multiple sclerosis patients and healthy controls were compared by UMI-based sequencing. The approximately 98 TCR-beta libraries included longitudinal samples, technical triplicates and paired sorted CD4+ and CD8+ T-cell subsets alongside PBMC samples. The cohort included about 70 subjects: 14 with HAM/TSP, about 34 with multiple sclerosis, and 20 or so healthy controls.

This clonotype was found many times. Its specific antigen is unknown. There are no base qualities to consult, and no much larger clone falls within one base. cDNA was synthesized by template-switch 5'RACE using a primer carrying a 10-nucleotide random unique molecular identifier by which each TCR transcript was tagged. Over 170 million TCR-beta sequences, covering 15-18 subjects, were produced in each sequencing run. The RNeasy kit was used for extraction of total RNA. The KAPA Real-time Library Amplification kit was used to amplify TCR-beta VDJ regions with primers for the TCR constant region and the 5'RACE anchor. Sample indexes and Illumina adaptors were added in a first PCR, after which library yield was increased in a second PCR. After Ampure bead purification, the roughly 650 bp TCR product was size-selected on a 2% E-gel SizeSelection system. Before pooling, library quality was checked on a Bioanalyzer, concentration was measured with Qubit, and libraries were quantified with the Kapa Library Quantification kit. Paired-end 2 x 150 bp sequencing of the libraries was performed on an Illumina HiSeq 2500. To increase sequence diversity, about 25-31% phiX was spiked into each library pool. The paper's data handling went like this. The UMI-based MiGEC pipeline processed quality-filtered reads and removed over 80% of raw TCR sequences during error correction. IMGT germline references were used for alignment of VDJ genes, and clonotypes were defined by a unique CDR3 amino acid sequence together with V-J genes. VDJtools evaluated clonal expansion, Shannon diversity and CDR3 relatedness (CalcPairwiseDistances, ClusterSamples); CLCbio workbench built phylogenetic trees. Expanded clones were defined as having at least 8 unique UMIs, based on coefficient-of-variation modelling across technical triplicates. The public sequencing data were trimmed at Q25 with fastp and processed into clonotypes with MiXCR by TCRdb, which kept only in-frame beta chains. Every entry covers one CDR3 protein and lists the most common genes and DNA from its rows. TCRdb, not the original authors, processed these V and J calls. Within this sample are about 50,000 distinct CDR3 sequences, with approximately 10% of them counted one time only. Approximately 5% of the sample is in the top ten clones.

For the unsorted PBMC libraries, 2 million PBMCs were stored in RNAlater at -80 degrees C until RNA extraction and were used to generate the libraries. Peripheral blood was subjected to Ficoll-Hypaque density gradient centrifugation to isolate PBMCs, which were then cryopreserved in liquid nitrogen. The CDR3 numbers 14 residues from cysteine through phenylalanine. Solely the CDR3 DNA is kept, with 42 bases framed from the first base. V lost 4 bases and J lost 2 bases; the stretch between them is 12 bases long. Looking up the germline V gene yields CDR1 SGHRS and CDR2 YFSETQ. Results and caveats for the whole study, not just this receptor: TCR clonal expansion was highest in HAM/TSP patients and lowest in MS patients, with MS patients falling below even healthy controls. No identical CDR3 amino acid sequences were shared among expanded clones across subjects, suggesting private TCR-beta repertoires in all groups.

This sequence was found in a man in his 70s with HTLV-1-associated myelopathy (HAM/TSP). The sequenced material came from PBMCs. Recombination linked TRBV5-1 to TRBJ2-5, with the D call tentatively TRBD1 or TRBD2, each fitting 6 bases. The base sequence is TGCGCCAGCAGCCCCGGGGGCTCACAAGAGACCCAGTACTTC. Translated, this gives CASSPGGSQETQYF.